This TCR beta chain was profiled in a study of blood T cell repertoires in COVID-19 (TCRdb year 2020). For the wider study: Samples covering the acute and convalescent phases of COVID-19 were provided by collaborators in the United States, Italy and Spain. The prospective study material was composed of cDNA or gDNA derived from T cells, B-cell-depleted T cells, or PBMCs. Subjects who had been exposed to COVID-19, were actively infected with it, or had recovered from it provided the deeply sampled blood TCRbeta repertoires that made up the dataset. The repertoires were made available in a free public database intended to serve as a resource for research on the immune response to SARS-CoV-2. Samples came from the ongoing ImmuneRACE study (first 160 participants) plus 1,254 subjects from 6 global collaborators. Sample metadata almost always included a de-identified subject ID, COVID-19 status, age in years and sex. HLA class I and class II types, where available, came from metadata supplied by the sample provider rather than from assay-based typing. What the authors observed across the whole study: The quantity of clinical and demographic metadata differed by source and by participant and was supplied without curation.

Based on the germline V gene, the CDR1 and CDR2 sequences are SGHTA and FQGTGA. Trimming costs V 5 bases and J 13 bases, and their ends lie 17 bases apart. Including the terminal cysteine and phenylalanine, the CDR3 comprises 12 residues. Of the read, only the CDR3 DNA is kept; its 36 bases are in frame from base 1. As to this clone: Which antigen it targets is not known. No much larger clone exists at a distance of one base, and base qualities are not known.

One collaborating source in Seattle enrolled patients while the patients were actively infected and followed the patients over time throughout the course of disease. Whole blood was collected in K2EDTA tubes by collaborating institutions according to the institutions' own protocols. Collaborator samples were shipped for TCRbeta analysis as frozen whole blood, isolated PBMCs, or DNA extracted from either sample type. The immunoSEQ Assay, a bias-controlled multiplex PCR, was used to amplify TCRbeta CDR3 regions from genomic DNA. Turning to the authors' computational methods: The number of nucleated cells in each sample was estimated from the amplification of reference gene primers within the assay. Sequence reads were collapsed and filtered to measure the absolute abundance of every unique TCRbeta CDR3 rearrangement. For each sample, productive Simpson clonality was calculated by taking the square root of Simpson's diversity index across productive rearrangements. Held by TCRdb, this immuneACCESS table contains in-frame sequences only and omits some clones. Under half of the omission traces to an unresolved V gene where checked; the cause of the rest is unknown. That table supplies the V and J calls and clone size; D and trimming were determined from the DNA. Within this sample are hundreds of thousands of clones, with 83% of them counted one time only. Together, the top ten hold roughly 1.2% of the sample.

The rearranged chain carries TRBV7-3 and TRBJ1-2; TRBD1 could be the D gene, as 6 bases match. The sequencing sample was made of peripheral blood. This receptor was taken from a woman in her thirties with COVID-19, enrolled during active disease. The CDR3 in this case is CASSTDRAVVTF. Read as DNA, the sequence is TGTGCCAGCAGCACGGACAGAGCCGTCGTCACCTTC.